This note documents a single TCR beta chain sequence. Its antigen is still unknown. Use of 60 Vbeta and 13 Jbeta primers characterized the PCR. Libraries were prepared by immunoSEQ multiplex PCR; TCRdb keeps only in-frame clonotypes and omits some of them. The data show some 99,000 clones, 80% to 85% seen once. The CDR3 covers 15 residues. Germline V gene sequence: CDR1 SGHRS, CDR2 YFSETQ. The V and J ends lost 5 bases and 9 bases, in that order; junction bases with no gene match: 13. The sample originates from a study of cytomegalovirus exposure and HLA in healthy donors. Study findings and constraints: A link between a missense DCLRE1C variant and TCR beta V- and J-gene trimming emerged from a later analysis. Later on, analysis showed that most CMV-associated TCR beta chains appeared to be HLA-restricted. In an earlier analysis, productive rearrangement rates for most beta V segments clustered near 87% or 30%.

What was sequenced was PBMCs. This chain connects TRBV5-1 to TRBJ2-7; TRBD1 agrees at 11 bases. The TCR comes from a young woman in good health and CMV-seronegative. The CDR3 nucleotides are TGCGCCAGCAGTGGCCGGGACAGGGGGGGCGAAGGGCAGTACTTC. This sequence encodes CASSGRDRGGEGQYF.